The clone carrying this T cell receptor beta chain was counted a few times. Cell sorting on a FACSAria was used to separate CD4+ and CD8+ T cells from the PBMCs. In germline, CDR1 is MRHNA, CDR2 SNTAGT. V was pared by 2 bases and J by 2 bases, with 6 bases of the junction left unmatched. The CDR3 length is 18 residues. Following extraction, RNA underwent reverse transcription to cDNA, which served as the sequencing template. Measured with immunoSEQ multiplex PCR; TCRdb has only the in-frame clones, and not every one. Found here are 30,000 to 40,000 clones, 70% to 80% of them singletons; the top ten hold under 20%. This sample was taken from a study of CD8+ T cells in alopecia areata.

This clonotype was obtained from a human donor with alopecia areata. Sequencing input: NKG2D-low CD8+ T cells sorted from blood. The V call is TRBV6-4, the J call TRBJ2-3, with 14 bases matching TRBD2. The CDR3 DNA follows: TGTGCCAGCAGTGACGGGAAGGGACTAGCGGGGGTCACAGATACGCAGTATTTT. Residues: CASSDGKGLAGVTDTQYF.